The T cell receptor beta chain described here comes from a study of T cells in Graves' hyperthyroidism and ophthalmopathy. Study overall: Prior to any treatment, at the point of initial diagnosis, peripheral blood was collected. Study results and limitations: Most thyroid clonotypes with frequency above 0.001 were detected in blood.

This clonotype has only a few counts. Antigen specificity is unknown. Among the patients, aged 18 to 65, hyperthyroidism was newly diagnosed and had lasted under 2 months. Cells are PBMCs isolated from over 7.5 ml of fresh blood. V lost 1 base and J lost 1; bases outside the gene matches: 6. This CDR3 contains 17 residues. From germline, CDR1 is SGHDT and CDR2 YYEEEE. Amplified regions were TCR beta CDR3 sequences from RNA transcripts. With the HTBI primer set, the TCR CDR3 went through a first round of RT-PCR. Via MiXCR, TCRdb re-called the multiplex PCR reads, giving one row per CDR3 protein. The sample lists more than 150,000 distinct CDR3 sequences; about a sixth were seen once.

The sequencing input was blood. V and J are TRBV5-6 and TRBJ2-3; 10 bases align to TRBD1. This sequence was found in a woman between 45 and 60 years old with Graves' hyperthyroidism. Here the CDR3 reads CASSLWDRGDGTDTQYF. CDR3 in DNA: TGTGCCAGCAGCTTGTGGGACAGGGGAGACGGCACAGATACGCAGTATTTT.